The rows below give T cell receptor beta chains drawn from one sample of a study of blood T cell repertoires in COVID-19. The repertoire was sequenced with immunoSEQ multiplex PCR; TCRdb's copy has only in-frame clones and lacks some. In the table there are about 400,000 clones, over 85% of which are singletons. The sample taken for sequencing was PBMCs or T cells enriched from blood (not recorded which). The source is a woman between 25 and 40 years old who had recovered from COVID-19. The CDR3 runs from the conserved cysteine through the conserved F or W. A D gene is named only where the DNA matches it firmly. A clone size is listed for some rows: how often the clone was seen (once, few, many), or a class if it is expanded.

TRBJ1-1,TRBV28,-,-,TGTGCCAGCACCCTGTTAATGAACACTGAAGCTTTCTTT,CASTLLMNTEAFF
TRBJ1-1,TRBV18,TRBD1,-,TGTGCCAGCTCACCAAGGACAGGGATTATCGCTGAAGCTTTCTTT,CASSPRTGIIAEAFF
TRBJ2-1,TRBV11-3,TRBD2,-,TGTGCCAGCAGCTCTCAGGCGGGAGGGTTGGGCGAGCAGTTCTTC,CASSSQAGGLGEQFF
TRBJ2-2,TRBV7-3,TRBD1,-,TGTGCCAGCAGCTTAACCGGGACAGGGTCCAACACCGGGGAGCTGTTTTTT,CASSLTGTGSNTGELFF
TRBJ1-1,TRBV12-3/TRBV12-4,TRBD1,once,TGTGCCAGCAGTTTCGACAGGGCCACTGAAGCTTTCTTT,CASSFDRATEAFF
TRBJ2-7,TRBV27,-,once,TGTGCCAGCAGCCCGCTAGGCCCCCATCTCTCCTACGAGCAGTACTTC,CASSPLGPHLSYEQYF
TRBJ2-2,TRBV10-3,-,once,TGTGCCATCAGTGAGCCTACAGGGTCGAACACCGGGGAGCTGTTTTTT,CAISEPTGSNTGELFF
TRBJ2-5,TRBV6-6,TRBD1,-,TGTGCCAGCAGTAAGGGGGCGATGTCCGGGCGCAAGACCCAGTACTTC,CASSKGAMSGRKTQYF
TRBJ2-7,TRBV14,TRBD2,few,TGTGCCAGCAGCCATGATCCGACTAGCGGGGGGGCCGAGTACGAGCAGTACTTC,CASSHDPTSGGAEYEQYF
TRBJ1-3,TRBV9,-,-,TGTGCCAGCAGCGCCACGACAGGACCGGAAAACACCATATATTTT,CASSATTGPENTIYF
TRBJ1-3,TRBV24-1,-,-,TGTGCCACCCAGACAGGTTCTGGAAACACCATATATTTT,CATQTGSGNTIYF